This is a list of T cell receptor beta chains from one sample in a study of blood T cell repertoires in COVID-19. Measured with immunoSEQ multiplex PCR; TCRdb has only the in-frame clones, and not every one. The repertoire holds 81,000 or so clones, with around 88% as singletons. Sequencing used peripheral blood. Source of these receptors: a man aged 45-60 years with active COVID-19. The CDR3 runs from the conserved cysteine through the conserved F or W. The D gene is left open where the match is weak. Size is omitted from some rows. Given values are once, few, many or a class for expanded clones.

TRBV11-2	.	.	TRBJ1-2	CASSLASQDGLGYTF	TGTGCCAGCAGCTTAGCTAGCCAGGACGGCCTTGGCTACACCTTC
TRBV28	TRBD1	.	TRBJ1-1	CASSSQGAMNTEAFF	TGTGCCAGCAGTTCACAGGGGGCCATGAACACTGAAGCTTTCTTT
TRBV27	.	.	TRBJ1-1	CATGHLNTEAFF	TGTGCCACCGGACATTTGAACACTGAAGCTTTCTTT
TRBV28	TRBD1	.	TRBJ1-5	CATRTGEYQPQHF	TGTGCCACCAGGACAGGTGAATATCAGCCCCAGCATTTT
TRBV28	TRBD1	.	TRBJ1-1	CASSLSPGQRNTEAFF	TGTGCCAGCAGTTTAAGCCCGGGACAGAGAAACACTGAAGCTTTCTTT
TRBV3-1/TRBV3-2	.	.	TRBJ2-5	CASTLSETQYF	TGTGCCAGCACTCTATCAGAGACCCAGTACTTC
TRBV3-1/TRBV3-2	.	.	TRBJ1-1	CASSLNGETEAFF	TGTGCCAGCAGCCTTAACGGGGAAACTGAAGCTTTCTTT
TRBV27	TRBD1	.	TRBJ1-1	CASSLSYTRGLNTEAFF	TGTGCCAGCAGTTTATCGTATACCAGGGGGTTGAACACTGAAGCTTTCTTT
TRBV6-2/TRBV6-3	.	.	TRBJ1-6	CASSLGDSPLHF	TGTGCCAGCAGTTTGGGAGATTCACCCCTCCACTTT
TRBV29-1	TRBD2	.	TRBJ2-1	CSVVHLGTSGRGEQFF	TGCAGCGTTGTTCACCTTGGGACTAGCGGGAGGGGTGAGCAGTTCTTC
TRBV24-1	.	.	TRBJ2-3	CATSEGGGHTQYF	TGTGCCACCAGTGAGGGGGGGGGCCATACGCAGTATTTT
TRBV5-4	TRBD1	.	TRBJ1-5	CASSTGGQGDQPQHF	TGTGCCAGCAGCACGGGGGGGCAGGGGGATCAGCCCCAGCATTTT
TRBV7-3	TRBD1	once	TRBJ2-4	CASSRGQGQNIQYF	TGTGCCAGCAGCCGCGGACAGGGGCAAAACATTCAGTACTTC
TRBV2	TRBD1	.	TRBJ1-6	CATRQGAIHSPLHF	TGTGCCACCCGACAGGGGGCAATCCATTCACCCCTCCACTTT
TRBV7-3	TRBD1	.	TRBJ1-1	CASSHRDRVANTEAFF	TGTGCCAGCAGCCACCGGGACAGGGTAGCGAACACTGAAGCTTTCTTT
TRBV5-6	TRBD1	.	TRBJ2-7	CASSSGTGGFEQYF	TGTGCCAGCAGTTCCGGGACAGGGGGCTTCGAGCAGTACTTC
TRBV5-6	.	.	TRBJ2-2	CASSRGSGELFF	TGTGCCAGCAGTAGGGGTTCCGGGGAGCTGTTTTTT
TRBV5-4	.	.	TRBJ2-1	CASSRRGSSNEQFF	TGTGCCAGCAGCCGCAGAGGTAGCAGCAATGAGCAGTTCTTC
TRBV27	TRBD2	.	TRBJ2-5	CASRPGTSTQTQYF	TGTGCCAGCAGACCCGGGACTAGCACGCAGACCCAGTACTTC
TRBV7-2	TRBD1	.	TRBJ2-2	CASSPTGGARNTGELFF	TGTGCCAGCAGCCCGACAGGGGGCGCACGGAACACCGGGGAGCTGTTTTTT
TRBV7-3	.	.	TRBJ1-1	CASSVTAGSVGTEAFF	TGTGCCAGCAGCGTAACCGCAGGGTCGGTGGGCACTGAAGCTTTCTTT
TRBV3-1/TRBV3-2	.	.	TRBJ2-7	CASMGEGDYEQYF	TGTGCCAGCATGGGAGAGGGAGACTACGAGCAGTACTTC
TRBV10-3	.	.	TRBJ1-3	CAISESRGSGNTIYF	TGTGCCATCAGTGAGTCGAGAGGTTCTGGAAACACCATATATTTT
TRBV6-5	TRBD2	.	TRBJ2-1	CASSSPTSGPYNEQFF	TGTGCCAGCAGTTCCCCAACTAGCGGGCCTTACAATGAGCAGTTCTTC
TRBV12-3/TRBV12-4	.	.	TRBJ2-1	CASSRTPTEQFF	TGTGCCAGCAGTCGCACACCCACTGAGCAGTTCTTC
TRBV6-5	TRBD2	.	TRBJ2-5	CASSLTSGGPKGTQYF	TGTGCCAGCAGTTTGACTAGCGGGGGGCCCAAGGGGACCCAGTACTTC
TRBV6-5	TRBD1	.	TRBJ2-7	CASTPKTGFYEQYF	TGTGCCAGCACCCCTAAGACAGGGTTCTACGAGCAGTACTTC
TRBV10-3	.	.	TRBJ1-5	CAISASIDQPQHF	TGTGCCATCAGTGCAAGCATAGATCAGCCCCAGCATTTT